Following are 19 T cell receptor beta chains from one sample sequenced in a study of T cell changes during pregnancy in multiple sclerosis. Sequenced by immunoSEQ multiplex PCR; TCRdb stores in-frame clones only, minus some. This sample has about 31,000 clones, with around 91% found just once. The sample was CD8+ T cells from peripheral blood mononuclear cells, taken in the second trimester of pregnancy. Source of these receptors: a female donor with multiple sclerosis, enrolled in a pregnancy study.

This rearrangement joins TRBV15 to TRBJ1-3, with a tentative D call TRBD1 (6 bases). This CDR3 is built from 15 residues. V was shortened by 0 bases and J by 3 bases, with 9 bases between the two germline ends. Germline CDR1 is LNHNV and CDR2 is YYDKDF (reference sequence). The CDR3 sequence: CATSRDRGIGNTIYF. CDR3 nucleotide sequence: TGTGCCACCAGCAGAGATAGGGGGATTGGAAACACCATATATTTT.

The V gene is TRBV15, the J gene TRBJ2-1; a weak D match, TRBD2 (7 bases). CDR1 and CDR2 (germline): LNHNV, YYDKDF (reference sequence). Trimming cost V 5 bases and J 4 bases, with 24 bases left between them. This CDR3 comprises 18 residues. CDR3 DNA sequence: TGTGCCACCAGCCCTCGAGGGGGGGATTTCGCGTCTTACAATGAGCAGTTCTTC. It translates to CATSPRGGDFASYNEQFF.

J is TRBJ2-3 and V is TRBV12-5; 16 nucleotides match TRBD2. Germline assignment: CDR1 LGHNT and CDR2 FRNRAP. The CDR3 extends over 20 amino acids. The ends lost 0 bases at V and 0 bases at J; junction bases unmatched: 6. The CDR3 sequence is CASGLVRGLAGGGSTDTQYF. The CDR3, as DNA: TGTGCTAGTGGTTTGGTACGGGGACTAGCGGGAGGGGGGAGCACAGATACGCAGTATTTT.

J is TRBJ1-5 and V is TRBV7-9, with D possibly TRBD1 on 5 matching bases. V was clipped by 4 bases and J by 5 bases, with 21 bases between them. This CDR3 spans 17 amino acids. CDR1 SEHNR and CDR2 FQNEAQ come from the germline V gene (reference sequence). DNA of the CDR3: TGTGCCAGCAGCTCCACTCGAGATGGGGGGGATGATCAGCCCCAGCATTTT. Translating it yields CASSSTRDGGDDQPQHF.

Concerning this clone itself: Other DNA sequences in the sample encode the same CDR3. V and J are TRBV27 and TRBJ1-1, with D maybe TRBD1 (5 bases). Germline V gene sequence: CDR1 MNHEY, CDR2 SMNVEV (reference sequence). V lost 2 bases, J lost 5 bases, and 6 bases lay in between. This CDR3 has 12 amino acids. CDR3 in amino acids: CASSLTGTEAFF. CDR3 sequence (DNA): TGTGCCAGCAGTTTAACAGGTACTGAAGCTTTCTTT.

This clone has just a few counts. The CDR3 protein is CASSMDRGRSTFF. CDR3 DNA sequence: TGTGCCAGTAGTATGGACAGGGGGCGGTCGACTTTCTTT. The chain couples TRBV19 to TRBJ1-1, with TRBD1 identical over 11 bases. The ends lost 3 bases at V and 12 bases at J; junction bases unmatched: 6. The CDR3 is 13 amino acids. The V gene's germline CDR1 is LNHDA and CDR2 SQIVND (reference sequence).

The chain is built from TRBV7-6 and TRBJ2-2; TRBD1 might be the D (6 bases). CDR1 is SGHVS and CDR2 is FNYEAQ in the germline V gene. The CDR3 runs 16 residues. Trimming cost V 1 base and J 1 base, with 10 bases left between them. The CDR3 bases are TGTGCCAGCAGCTTAGTCGCAGGGGAGAACACCGGGGAGCTGTTTTTT. It specifies CASSLVAGENTGELFF.

This rearrangement joins TRBV19 to TRBJ1-1; tentative D call: TRBD1 (5 bases). Trimming removed 7 bases from V and 0 bases from J, with 12 bases in between. Per germline, CDR1 LNHDA and CDR2 SQIVND (reference sequence). The length of the CDR3 is 14 residues. CDR3 nucleotides: TGTGCCAGTAAGGGACTGTCCCTGAACACTGAAGCTTTCTTT. It codes for CASKGLSLNTEAFF.

The rearrangement joins TRBV7-6 to TRBJ2-1, with D possibly matching TRBD1 (6 bases). CDR3 length: 13 residues. Germline loops: CDR1 SGHVS, CDR2 FNYEAQ. V was shortened by 1 base and J by 6 bases, with 7 bases between the two germline ends. The CDR3 nucleotides are TGTGCCAGCAGCTTAGAAGGGGGCAATGAGCAGTTCTTC. It codes for CASSLEGGNEQFF.

The J gene is TRBJ1-5, the V gene TRBV6-6; D call uncertain. V shed 8 bases and J shed 2 bases, with 16 bases lying between them. Germline lookup yields CDR1 MNHNY and CDR2 SVGAGI (reference sequence). The CDR3 is 15 residues long. CDR3 loop: CASDRAGIGNQPQHF. CDR3 coding DNA: TGTGCCAGCGATCGAGCGGGGATAGGCAATCAGCCCCAGCATTTT.

The rearrangement uses TRBV11-1 and TRBJ2-1; 15 bases line up with TRBD2. The V and J ends lost 4 bases and 9 bases, in that order; junction bases with no gene match: 7. The length of the CDR3 is 16 residues. Germline CDR1 is SGHAT and CDR2 is FQDESV (reference sequence). The DNA for the CDR3 is TGTGCCAGCAGCTCACCGGGGACTAGCGGGAGGATTGAGCAGTTCTTC. Translating it yields CASSSPGTSGRIEQFF.

The rearrangement uses TRBV2 and TRBJ2-3; 16 bases agree with TRBD2. Trimming at V came to 4 bases and at J to 1 base, leaving 8 bases not matched to a gene. The CDR3 runs to 19 residues. CDR1 and CDR2 (germline): SNHLY, FYNNEI. The CDR3 loop reads CASSVKGLAGGEGTDTQYF. The CDR3 DNA is TGTGCCAGCAGTGTTAAGGGACTAGCGGGAGGGGAAGGCACAGATACGCAGTATTTT.

The chain carries TRBV7-2 and TRBJ2-7; a possible D gene is TRBD1 (6 bases). CDR3 length: 13 amino acids. Looked up from germline, CDR1 is SGHTA and CDR2 is FQGNSA. Trimming left V 10 bases short and J 3 bases short, with 16 bases between. The CDR3 sequence is CATSDTGYYEQYF. For the CDR3, the DNA is TGTGCCACCAGTGATACAGGGTACTACGAGCAGTACTTC.

The rearrangement uses TRBV7-9 and TRBJ2-5; a possible D gene is TRBD1 (6 bases). This CDR3 spans 13 amino acids. V gave up 5 bases and J gave up 2 bases, with 9 bases separating them. The germline V gene encodes CDR1 SEHNR and CDR2 FQNEAQ (reference sequence). CDR3 in DNA: TGTGCCAGCAGCAGGACAGCACAAGAGACCCAGTACTTC. It encodes CASSRTAQETQYF.

The chain links TRBV4-1 to TRBJ2-1; tentatively, D is TRBD2 (5 bases). This CDR3 region has 19 residues. Trimming stripped 4 bases from V and 4 bases from J, with 26 bases between. Germline-derived CDR1 and CDR2 are MGHRA and YSYEKL. CDR3 sequence reads: CASSPVEGRLALLYNEQFF. CDR3 nucleotide sequence: TGCGCCAGCAGCCCAGTAGAGGGCCGGTTAGCGTTACTATACAATGAGCAGTTCTTC.

The V call is TRBV7-6, the J call TRBJ1-4; 9 bases are shared with TRBD1. The J segment lost 13 bases and the V segment lost 1 base, leaving 10 bases of the junction unmatched. CDR3 length: 15 residues. The germline CDR1 and CDR2 sequences are SGHVS and FNYEAQ. The CDR3 sequence is CASSLGDGTGQGLFF. The DNA for the CDR3 is TGTGCCAGCAGCTTAGGGGATGGTACGGGACAGGGACTGTTTTTT. Together with reference TRBV7-6 and TRBJ1-4, the CDR3 gives the full variable domain: GAGVSQSPRYKVTKRGQDVALRCDPISGHVSLYWYRQALGQGPEFLTYFNYEAQQDKSGLPNDRFSAERPEGSISTLTIQRTEQRDSAMYRCASSLGDGTGQGLFFGSGTQLSVL.

The chain uses TRBV9 and TRBJ2-3; 7 bases are a match to TRBD2. The CDR3 has 17 amino acids. The germline V gene has CDR1 SGDLS and CDR2 YYNGEE. V lost 0 bases, J lost 1 base, and 8 bases stayed unmatched. The CDR3 spells CASSVEAVTSGTDTQYF. CDR3 in DNA: TGTGCCAGCAGCGTAGAGGCTGTTACTAGCGGCACAGATACGCAGTATTTT.

J is TRBJ2-7 and V is TRBV9, with 7 bases aligning to TRBD1. The CDR3 is made up of 15 amino acids. Germline V CDR1 and CDR2: SGDLS, YYNGEE. V lost 3 bases and J lost 1; bases outside the gene matches: 7. Here the CDR3 DNA reads TGTGCCAGCAGCGAGACAGGGATTGGATCCTACGAGCAGTACTTC. This translates into CASSETGIGSYEQYF.

V and J are TRBV30 and TRBJ1-5; 8 bases map to TRBD1. V dropped 2 bases and J dropped 6; count of bases not matched to a gene: 3. Germline CDR1 is GTSNPN and CDR2 is SVGIG (reference sequence). This CDR3 is built from 13 residues. The CDR3 reads CAWSPGGGQPQHF. The CDR3, as DNA: TGTGCCTGGAGTCCAGGGGGCGGTCAGCCCCAGCATTTT.